One and the same sample provided the 18 T cell receptor beta chains below, sequenced in a study of T cell responses to AZD1222 COVID-19 vaccine. Profiled with immunoSEQ multiplex PCR; TCRdb holds only in-frame clones, not every one. The sample holds roughly 70,000 clones, around nine tenths seen once. Sequencing was performed on peripheral blood, taken 28 days after the second dose of the MenACWY control vaccine. These receptors were obtained from an adult who received the MenACWY meningococcal vaccine as a control.

V and J are TRBV10-1 and TRBJ2-3; either TRBD1 or TRBD2 may fit D (5 bases each). The CDR3 is 16 residues long. The V gene lost 0 bases and the J gene lost 0 bases, with 10 bases spanning the gap. The germline CDR1 and CDR2 sequences are WNHNN and SYGVQD (reference sequence). The CDR3 region has the DNA TGCGCCAGCAGTGAGTCGGGGGTAACTAGCACAGATACGCAGTATTTT. Its protein product is CASSESGVTSTDTQYF.

The CDR3 DNA is TGTGCCAGCAGCCCCCTGGGGACAGGGGAAGTAGGGGCTTTCTTT. This sequence encodes CASSPLGTGEVGAFF. The chain has TRBV14 and TRBJ1-1; 10 nucleotides match TRBD1. Germline values: CDR1 SGHDN, CDR2 FVKESK. J lost 11 bases, V lost 4 bases, and 13 bases had no gene match. The CDR3 runs to 15 residues.

This sequence joins TRBV4-1 and TRBJ1-5; a possible D gene is TRBD1 (6 bases). V gave up 1 base and J gave up 7 bases, with 14 bases separating them. Germline V gene sequence: CDR1 MGHRA, CDR2 YSYEKL. The CDR3 loop spans 15 amino acids. The CDR3 DNA follows: TGCGCCAGCAGCCAAGTTGAACAGGGAGGACAGCCCCAGCATTTT. Translation: CASSQVEQGGQPQHF.

The gene calls are TRBV19 and TRBJ2-2; D might be TRBD2 (6 bases). The germline V gene has CDR1 LNHDA and CDR2 SQIVND (reference sequence). Trimming stripped 5 bases from V and 4 bases from J, with 11 bases between. There are 14 residues in the CDR3. CDR3 amino acids: CASSPATSTGELFF. In nucleotides, the CDR3 is TGTGCCAGTAGTCCCGCGACTAGCACCGGGGAGCTGTTTTTT. The full variable domain, completed using reference TRBV19 and TRBJ2-2, is DGGITQSPKYLFRKEGQNVTLSCEQNLNHDAMYWYRQDPGQGLRLIYYSQIVNDFQKGDIAEGYSVSREKKESFPLTVTSAQKNPTAFYLCASSPATSTGELFFGEGSRLTVL.

The chain couples TRBV6-4 to TRBJ2-7, with TRBD2 matching 12 bases. Losses at the gene ends were 9 bases for V and 3 bases for J; bases not matched to a gene: 3. Germline-derived CDR1 and CDR2 are MRHNA and SNTAGT. CDR3 length equals 13 residues. The CDR3 nucleotides are TGTGCCAGGGTGACTAGCGGGGGCTACGAGCAGTACTTC. This encodes CARVTSGGYEQYF.

This clone was counted a few times. The V call is TRBV7-2, the J call TRBJ1-6, with a tentative D call TRBD1 (6 bases). Germline loops: CDR1 SGHTA, CDR2 FQGNSA. The V end was cut by 2 bases, the J end by 6 bases, with 8 bases between. The CDR3 loop spans 14 amino acids. The CDR3 loop reads CASSLRGANSPLHF. The CDR3 DNA sequence: TGTGCCAGCAGCTTACGGGGGGCTAATTCACCCCTCCACTTT.

The chain recombines TRBV10-1 with TRBJ2-2, with a weak D call TRBD1 (6 bases). The germline V gene has CDR1 WNHNN and CDR2 SYGVQD (reference sequence). V lost 10 bases and J 7 bases, leaving 16 bases between the germline ends. CDR3 length equals 13 residues. The CDR3 reads CATQGQIGGELFF. CDR3 nucleotides: TGCGCCACCCAGGGACAAATTGGCGGGGAGCTGTTTTTT.

This chain connects TRBV6-4 to TRBJ1-1; no clear D. The CDR3 has 14 amino acids. Trimming removed 5 bases from V and 1 base from J, with 11 bases in between. CDR1 is MRHNA, CDR2 SNTAGT, per germline. CDR3: CASSWSASNTEAFF. The CDR3 DNA reads TGTGCCAGCAGTTGGTCCGCTTCGAACACTGAAGCTTTCTTT.

The chain recombines TRBV19 with TRBJ1-2; tentatively, D is TRBD1 (5 bases). In germline, CDR1 is LNHDA, CDR2 SQIVND (reference sequence). V was shortened by 8 bases and J by 8 bases, with 9 bases between the two germline ends. The CDR3 length is 10 residues. The CDR3 DNA reads as TGTGCCAGTGGCAGGGTCGGCTACACCTTC. Translation gives CASGRVGYTF.

Only one count was recorded for this clone. This chain links TRBV28 with TRBJ1-6; D perhaps matches TRBD1 (6 bases). Looked up from germline, CDR1 is MDHEN and CDR2 is SYDVKM. V lost 7 bases to trimming and J lost 11 bases, with 24 bases between them. The CDR3 extends over 16 amino acids. The CDR3 coding sequence is TGTGCCAGCACCCTAACCGGGGGGCTTCGTATTCCACCCCTCCACTTT. Translating gives CASTLTGGLRIPPLHF.

This sequence joins TRBV7-8 and TRBJ2-3; D perhaps matches TRBD1 (6 bases). The CDR3 extends over 16 amino acids. With 2 bases removed from V and 2 bases from J, the gap between germline ends came to 14 bases. CDR1 is SGHVS and CDR2 is FQNEAQ in the germline V gene. In DNA, the CDR3 is TGTGCCAGCAGCTTAATGGGGACACGAGCCACAGATACGCAGTATTTT. Protein: CASSLMGTRATDTQYF.

This chain joins TRBV7-2 and TRBJ2-3, with D possibly TRBD1 on 5 matching bases. The CDR3 is made up of 15 amino acids. Trimming cost V 6 bases and J 2 bases, with 15 bases left between them. The germline V gene has CDR1 SGHTA and CDR2 FQGNSA. As DNA, the CDR3 is TGTGCCAGCAGGCCTATAGGGGTCCTCACAGATACGCAGTATTTT. Its translation is CASRPIGVLTDTQYF. The whole variable domain, filled in from reference TRBV7-2 and TRBJ2-3, reads GAGVSQSPSNKVTEKGKDVELRCDPISGHTALYWYRQSLGQGLEFLIYFQGNSAPDKSGLPSDRFSAERTGGSVSTLTIQRTQQEDSAVYLCASRPIGVLTDTQYFGPGTRLTVL.

The rearrangement uses TRBV28 and TRBJ2-7, with TRBD2 identical over 11 bases. The junction had 9 bases not matched to a gene; V was cut back by 4 bases and J by 1 base. Per the germline V gene, CDR1 is MDHEN and CDR2 is SYDVKM. The CDR3 is 17 residues long. Here the CDR3 reads CASSSRIGLAGSYEQYF. CDR3 nucleotides: TGTGCCAGCAGTTCACGAATAGGACTAGCGGGTTCCTACGAGCAGTACTTC.

The chain joins TRBV5-4 to TRBJ2-7; 8 bases match TRBD1. The CDR3 has 16 amino acids. J was trimmed by 3 bases and V by 4 bases; bases with no gene match: 12. Per germline, CDR1 SGHNT and CDR2 YYREEE (reference sequence). The DNA for the CDR3 is TGTGCCAGCAGCCCGGACAGGGATTTATCAGGCTACGAGCAGTACTTC. This gives the protein CASSPDRDLSGYEQYF. The full variable domain, its missing parts supplied by reference TRBV5-4 and TRBJ2-7, is ETGVTQSPTHLIKTRGQQVTLRCSSQSGHNTVSWYQQALGQGPQFIFQYYREEENGRGNFPPRFSGLQFPNYSSELNVNALELDDSALYLCASSPDRDLSGYEQYFGPGTRLTVT.

The rearrangement uses TRBV18 and TRBJ2-7; 9 positions match TRBD1. With V trimmed by 5 bases and J by 6 bases, 8 bases remained unmatched. Germline V gene lookup returns CDR1 KGHSH and CDR2 LQKENI. The CDR3 runs to 14 residues. The CDR3 loop is CASSGTGSGSEQYF. For the CDR3, the DNA is TGTGCCAGCTCAGGGACAGGGAGCGGAAGCGAGCAGTACTTC.

V usage is TRBV27 and J usage is TRBJ1-3, with D possibly matching TRBD1 (5 bases). Germline V CDR1 and CDR2: MNHEY, SMNVEV (reference sequence). The CDR3 covers 15 residues. V was pared by 9 bases and J by 2 bases, with 17 bases between. CDR3 coding DNA: TGTGCCAGGCCCTCGGGGCAGGGCCCTGGAAACACCATATATTTT. Amino acid sequence: CARPSGQGPGNTIYF.

The V call is TRBV7-2, the J call TRBJ2-1, with 9 bases aligning to TRBD2. V lost 1 base to trimming and J lost 2 bases; unmatched junction nucleotides: 9. This CDR3 has 18 residues. Germline V CDR1 and CDR2: SGHTA, FQGNSA. The CDR3 bases are TGTGCCAGCAGCTTAGTTCCCCTGCTAGCGGGGACCTACAATGAGCAGTTCTTC. As protein: CASSLVPLLAGTYNEQFF. The complete variable domain, with remaining parts taken from reference TRBV7-2 and TRBJ2-1, reads GAGVSQSPSNKVTEKGKDVELRCDPISGHTALYWYRQSLGQGLEFLIYFQGNSAPDKSGLPSDRFSAERTGGSVSTLTIQRTQQEDSAVYLCASSLVPLLAGTYNEQFFGPGTRLTVL.

V gene TRBV6-5 combines with J gene TRBJ2-1, with unresolved D. Trimming removed 8 bases at V and 3 bases at J, with 11 bases between. This CDR3 contains 13 residues. Germline V gene sequence: CDR1 MNHEY, CDR2 SVGAGI. The CDR3 here is CASQGGNYNEQFF. For the CDR3, the DNA is TGTGCCAGCCAAGGTGGGAACTACAATGAGCAGTTCTTC.